A single T cell receptor (beta chain) is shown here with its context. In germline, CDR1 is MNHNY, CDR2 SVGAGI (reference sequence). Trimming removed 0 bases at V and 10 bases at J, with 9 bases between. The CDR3 length is 12 residues. This entry belongs to a study of blood T cell repertoires in COVID-19. Study as a whole: Sites in the United States, Italy and Spain provided acute and convalescent COVID-19 samples. PBMCs, B-cell-depleted T cells, or T cells were the source of the cDNA or gDNA that made up the material.

Assay: immunoSEQ multiplex PCR; the TCRdb copy retains only in-frame clones and omits some. The table lists approximately 440,000 clones, less than 95% of them singletons. Clinical histories supplied by participants themselves formed the basis of cohort assignment. Two negative PCRs, clearance, or symptom resolution had been documented for recovered Cohort 3 donors. The chain employs TRBV6-6 and TRBJ1-1; D is undetermined. Input material: PBMCs or T cells enriched from blood (not recorded which). The sequence derives from a man between 18 and 35 years old who had recovered from COVID-19. The CDR3 is CASSYSGEGAFF. The CDR3 DNA is TGTGCCAGCAGTTACTCTGGGGAGGGAGCTTTCTTT.